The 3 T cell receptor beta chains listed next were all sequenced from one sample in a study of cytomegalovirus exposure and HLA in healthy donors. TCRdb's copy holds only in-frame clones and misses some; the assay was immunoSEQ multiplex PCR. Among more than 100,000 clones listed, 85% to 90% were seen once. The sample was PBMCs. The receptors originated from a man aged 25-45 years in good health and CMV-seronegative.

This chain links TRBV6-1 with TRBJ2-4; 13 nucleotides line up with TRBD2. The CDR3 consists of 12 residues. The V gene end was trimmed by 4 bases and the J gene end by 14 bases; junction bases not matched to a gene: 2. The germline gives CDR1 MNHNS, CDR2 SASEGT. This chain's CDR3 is CASSGGTSGKYF. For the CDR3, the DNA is TGTGCCAGCAGTGGGGGGACTAGCGGGAAGTACTTC.

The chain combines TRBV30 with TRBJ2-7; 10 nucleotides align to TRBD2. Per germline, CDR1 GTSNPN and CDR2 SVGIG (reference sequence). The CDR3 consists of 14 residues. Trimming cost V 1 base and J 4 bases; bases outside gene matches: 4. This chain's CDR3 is CAWSEASGSYEQYF. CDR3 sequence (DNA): TGTGCCTGGAGTGAAGCTAGCGGGAGTTACGAGCAGTACTTC.

In DNA form, the CDR3 reads TGCGCCAGCAGCTTGACAGGGAGCGGGGGTTCCTATGGCTACACCTTC. It translates to CASSLTGSGGSYGYTF. This chain joins TRBV5-1 and TRBJ1-2, with D perhaps matching TRBD1 (6 bases). V was clipped by 1 base and J by 4 bases, with 17 bases between them. The CDR3 is 16 amino acids. Per germline, CDR1 SGHRS and CDR2 YFSETQ. Based on the CDR3 plus reference TRBV5-1 and TRBJ1-2, the full variable domain is KAGVTQTPRYLIKTRGQQVTLSCSPISGHRSVSWYQQTPGQGLQFLFEYFSETQRNKGNFPGRFSGRQFSNSRSEMNVSTLELGDSALYLCASSLTGSGGSYGYTFGSGTRLTVV.